This TCR beta chain was captured in a study of cytomegalovirus exposure and HLA in healthy donors. Looking at the study overall: As an earlier analysis found, around 200 million T cells yielded approximately 100 million unique TCR beta sequences.

Study results and limitations: It was about 150 TCR beta chains that were listed as cytomegalovirus-associated. Data from an earlier analysis indicated that most TCR beta V segments were productive either about 87% or about 30% of the time.

This clone was detected only a few times. The antigen is undetermined. The CDR3 runs to 14 residues. Per the germline V gene, CDR1 is MNHEY and CDR2 is SVGAGI. 13 Jbeta primers and 60 Vbeta primers were used for the PCR. Only in-frame clones appear in the TCRdb table, and some are missing; sequencing was by immunoSEQ multiplex PCR. The table records some 200,000 clones, roughly 9.5% of them present only once. The receptor's source is a woman aged 25-40 years in good health and CMV-seropositive. V gene TRBV6-5 combines with J gene TRBJ2-5; 7 nucleotides match TRBD1. The better agreement between TRBJ2-7 and the DNA end casts doubt on the J call. The material sequenced was PBMCs. The DNA for the CDR3 is TGTGCCAGCAGTGTGACAGGGAGCTCCTACGAGCAGTACTTC. Its translation is CASSVTGSSYEQYF.